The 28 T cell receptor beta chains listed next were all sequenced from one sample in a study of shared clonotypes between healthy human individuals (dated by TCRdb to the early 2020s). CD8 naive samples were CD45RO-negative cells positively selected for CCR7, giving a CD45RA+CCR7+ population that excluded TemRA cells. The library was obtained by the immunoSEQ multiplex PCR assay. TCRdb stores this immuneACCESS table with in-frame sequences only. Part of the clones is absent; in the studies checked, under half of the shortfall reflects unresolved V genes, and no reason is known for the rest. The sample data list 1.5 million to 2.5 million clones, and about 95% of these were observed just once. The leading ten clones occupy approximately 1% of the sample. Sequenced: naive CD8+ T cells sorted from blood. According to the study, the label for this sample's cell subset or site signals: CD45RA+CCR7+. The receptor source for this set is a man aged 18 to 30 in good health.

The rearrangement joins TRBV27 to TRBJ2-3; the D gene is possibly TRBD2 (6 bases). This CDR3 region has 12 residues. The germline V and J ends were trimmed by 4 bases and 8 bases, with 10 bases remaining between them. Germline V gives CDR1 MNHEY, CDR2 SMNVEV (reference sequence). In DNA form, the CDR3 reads TGTGCCAGCAGTTCTTCCGGGGGTACGCAGTATTTT. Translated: CASSSSGGTQYF.

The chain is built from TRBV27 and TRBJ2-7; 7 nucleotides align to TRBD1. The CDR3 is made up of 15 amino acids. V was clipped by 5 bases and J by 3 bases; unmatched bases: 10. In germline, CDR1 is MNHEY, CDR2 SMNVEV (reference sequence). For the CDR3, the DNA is TGTGCCAGCAGTCCCGACAGGGCCAGAGGCTACGAGCAGTACTTC. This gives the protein CASSPDRARGYEQYF.

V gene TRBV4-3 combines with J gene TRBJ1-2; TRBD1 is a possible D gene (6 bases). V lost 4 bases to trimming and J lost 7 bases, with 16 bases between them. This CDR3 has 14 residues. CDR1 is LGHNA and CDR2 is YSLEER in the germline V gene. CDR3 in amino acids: CASSLKGQGGGYTF. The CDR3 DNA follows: TGCGCCAGCAGCCTTAAGGGACAAGGAGGTGGCTACACCTTC.

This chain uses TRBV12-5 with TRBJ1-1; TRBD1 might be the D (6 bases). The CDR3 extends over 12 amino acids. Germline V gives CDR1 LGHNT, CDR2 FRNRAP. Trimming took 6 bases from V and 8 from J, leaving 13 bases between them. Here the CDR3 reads CASGLDRLEAFF. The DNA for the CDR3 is TGTGCTAGTGGCCTCGACAGGTTAGAAGCTTTCTTT.

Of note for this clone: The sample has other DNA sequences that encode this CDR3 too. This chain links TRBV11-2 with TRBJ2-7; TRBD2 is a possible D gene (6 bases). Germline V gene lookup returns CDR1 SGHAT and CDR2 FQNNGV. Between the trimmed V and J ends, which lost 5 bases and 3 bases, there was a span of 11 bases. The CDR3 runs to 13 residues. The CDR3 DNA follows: TGTGCCAGCAGCCCAACTAGCAGCTACGAGCAGTACTTC. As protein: CASSPTSSYEQYF. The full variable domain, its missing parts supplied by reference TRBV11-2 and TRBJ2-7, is EAGVAQSPRYKIIEKRQSVAFWCNPISGHATLYWYQQILGQGPKLLIQFQNNGVVDDSQLPKDRFSAERLKGVDSTLKIQPAKLEDSAVYLCASSPTSSYEQYFGPGTRLTVT.

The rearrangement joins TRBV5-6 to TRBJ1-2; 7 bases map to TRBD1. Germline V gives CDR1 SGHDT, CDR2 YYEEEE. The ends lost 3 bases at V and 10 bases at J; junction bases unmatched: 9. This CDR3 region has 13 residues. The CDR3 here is CASSSGTVLAYTF. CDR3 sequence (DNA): TGTGCCAGCAGCTCGGGGACAGTCCTGGCCTACACCTTC.

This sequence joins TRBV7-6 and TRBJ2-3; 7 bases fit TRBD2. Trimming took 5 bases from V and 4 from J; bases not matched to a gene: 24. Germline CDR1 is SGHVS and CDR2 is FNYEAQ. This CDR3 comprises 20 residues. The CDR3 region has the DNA TGTGCCAGCAGCCCACTCCCGGGGGGAATAATGTCCGAATTCCCAGATACGCAGTATTTT. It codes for CASSPLPGGIMSEFPDTQYF.

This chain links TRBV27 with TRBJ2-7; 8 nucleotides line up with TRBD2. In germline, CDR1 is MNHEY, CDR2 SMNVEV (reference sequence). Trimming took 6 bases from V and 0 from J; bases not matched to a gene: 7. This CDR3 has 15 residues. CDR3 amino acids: CASSPLLAASYEQYF. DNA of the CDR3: TGTGCCAGCAGCCCATTACTAGCGGCCTCCTACGAGCAGTACTTC.

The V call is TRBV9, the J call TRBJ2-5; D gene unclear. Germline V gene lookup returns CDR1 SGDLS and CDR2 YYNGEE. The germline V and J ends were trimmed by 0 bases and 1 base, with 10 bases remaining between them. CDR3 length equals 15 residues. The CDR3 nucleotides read TGTGCCAGCAGCGTAGGTGCGCACACCCAAGAGACCCAGTACTTC. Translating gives CASSVGAHTQETQYF. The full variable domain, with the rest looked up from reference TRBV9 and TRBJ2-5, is DSGVTQTPKHLITATGQRVTLRCSPRSGDLSVYWYQQSLDQGLQFLIQYYNGEERAKGNILERFSAQQFPDLHSELNLSSLELGDSALYFCASSVGAHTQETQYFGPGTRLLVL.

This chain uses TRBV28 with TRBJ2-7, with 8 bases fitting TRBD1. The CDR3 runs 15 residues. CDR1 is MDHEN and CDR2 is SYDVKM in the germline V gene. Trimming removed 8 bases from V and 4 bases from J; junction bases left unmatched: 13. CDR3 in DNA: TGTGCCAGCGCCCCCGGTGCAGGGGGCATTTACGAGCAGTACTTC. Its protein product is CASAPGAGGIYEQYF.

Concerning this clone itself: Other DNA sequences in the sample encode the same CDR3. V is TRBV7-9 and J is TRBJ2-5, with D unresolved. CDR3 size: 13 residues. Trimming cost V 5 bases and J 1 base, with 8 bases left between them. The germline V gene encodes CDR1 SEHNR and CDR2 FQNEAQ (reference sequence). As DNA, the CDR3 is TGTGCCAGCAGCCCCGATGTCCAAGAGACCCAGTACTTC. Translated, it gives CASSPDVQETQYF.

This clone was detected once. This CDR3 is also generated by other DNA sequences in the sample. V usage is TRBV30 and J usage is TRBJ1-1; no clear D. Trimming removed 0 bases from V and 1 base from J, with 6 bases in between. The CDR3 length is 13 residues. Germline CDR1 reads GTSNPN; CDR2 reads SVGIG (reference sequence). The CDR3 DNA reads TGTGCCTGGAGTGTAGACCAGAACACTGAAGCTTTCTTT. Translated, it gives CAWSVDQNTEAFF.

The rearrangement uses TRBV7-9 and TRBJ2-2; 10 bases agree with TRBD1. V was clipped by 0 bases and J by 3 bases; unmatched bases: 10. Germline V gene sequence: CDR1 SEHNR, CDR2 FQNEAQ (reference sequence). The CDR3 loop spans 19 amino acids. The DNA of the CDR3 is TGTGCCAGCAGCTTAGCGCTCGCCGCAGGACAGGGGGACACCGGGGAGCTGTTTTTT. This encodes CASSLALAAGQGDTGELFF.

The CDR3 nucleotides are TGCGCCAGCAGCTCAGGGCGGGGGGCGGCTGGCAATGAGCAGTTCTTC. It is translated as CASSSGRGAAGNEQFF. This sequence joins TRBV5-1 and TRBJ2-1, with TRBD2 matching over 8 bases. The CDR3 extends over 16 amino acids. V was clipped by 3 bases and J by 6 bases; unmatched bases: 11. Germline CDR1 and CDR2: SGHRS and YFSETQ.

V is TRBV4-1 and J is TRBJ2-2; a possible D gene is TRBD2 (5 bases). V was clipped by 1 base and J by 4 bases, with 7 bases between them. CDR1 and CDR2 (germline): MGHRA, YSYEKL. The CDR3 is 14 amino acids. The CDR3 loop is CASSQVALTGELFF. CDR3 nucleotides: TGCGCCAGCAGCCAAGTAGCGCTCACCGGGGAGCTGTTTTTT.

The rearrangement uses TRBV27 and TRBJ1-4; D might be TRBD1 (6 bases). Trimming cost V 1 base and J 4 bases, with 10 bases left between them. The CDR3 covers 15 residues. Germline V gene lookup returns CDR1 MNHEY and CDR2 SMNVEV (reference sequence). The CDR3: CASSLLSGDNEKLFF. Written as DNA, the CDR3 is TGTGCCAGCAGTTTATTGTCAGGGGATAATGAAAAACTGTTTTTT.

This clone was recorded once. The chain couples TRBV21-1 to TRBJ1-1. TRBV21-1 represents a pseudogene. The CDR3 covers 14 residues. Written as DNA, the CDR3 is TGTGCCAGCAGCAAAGGGGAGAATCCCACTGAAGCTTTCTTT. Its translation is CASSKGENPTEAFF.

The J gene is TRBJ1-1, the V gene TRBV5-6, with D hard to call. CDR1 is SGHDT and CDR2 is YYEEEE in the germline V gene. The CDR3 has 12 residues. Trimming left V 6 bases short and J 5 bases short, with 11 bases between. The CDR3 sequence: CASIPRGTEAFF. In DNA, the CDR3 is TGTGCCAGCATCCCCAGAGGGACTGAAGCTTTCTTT.

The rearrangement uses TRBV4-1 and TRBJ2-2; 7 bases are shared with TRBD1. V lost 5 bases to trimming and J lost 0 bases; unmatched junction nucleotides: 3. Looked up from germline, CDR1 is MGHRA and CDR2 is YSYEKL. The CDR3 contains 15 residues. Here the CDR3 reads CASSVGTANTGELFF. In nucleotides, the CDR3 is TGCGCCAGCAGCGTTGGGACAGCGAACACCGGGGAGCTGTTTTTT.

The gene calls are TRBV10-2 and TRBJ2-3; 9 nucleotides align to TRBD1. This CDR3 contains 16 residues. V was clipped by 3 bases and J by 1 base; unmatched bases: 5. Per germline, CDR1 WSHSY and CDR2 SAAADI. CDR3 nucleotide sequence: TGCGCCAGCAGTGATTGGGACAGGGTTGGCACAGATACGCAGTATTTT. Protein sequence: CASSDWDRVGTDTQYF.

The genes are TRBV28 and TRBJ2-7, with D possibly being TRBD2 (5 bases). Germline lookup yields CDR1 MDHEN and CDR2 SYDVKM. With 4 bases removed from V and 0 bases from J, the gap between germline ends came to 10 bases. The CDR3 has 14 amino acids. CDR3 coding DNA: TGTGCCAGCAGTTCAATAGCGTTCTCCTACGAGCAGTACTTC. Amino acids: CASSSIAFSYEQYF.

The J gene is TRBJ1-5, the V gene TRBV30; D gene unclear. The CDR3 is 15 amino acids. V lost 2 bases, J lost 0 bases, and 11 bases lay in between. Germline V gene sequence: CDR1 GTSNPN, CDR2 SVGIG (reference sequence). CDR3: CAWSSGGHSNQPQHF. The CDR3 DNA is TGTGCCTGGAGTTCAGGCGGTCATAGCAATCAGCCCCAGCATTTT.

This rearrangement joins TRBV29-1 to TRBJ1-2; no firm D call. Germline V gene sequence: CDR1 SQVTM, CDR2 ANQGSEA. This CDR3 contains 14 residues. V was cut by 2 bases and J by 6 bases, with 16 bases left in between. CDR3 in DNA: TGCAGCGTTGAATCCCAGGCGAGTGGGGATGGCTACACCTTC. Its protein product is CSVESQASGDGYTF.

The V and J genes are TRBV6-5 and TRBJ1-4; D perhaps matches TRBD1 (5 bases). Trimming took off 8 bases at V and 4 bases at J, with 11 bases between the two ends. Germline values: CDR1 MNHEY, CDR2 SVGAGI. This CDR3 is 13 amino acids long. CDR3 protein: CASGRGINEKLFF. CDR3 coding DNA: TGTGCCAGCGGGAGGGGAATTAATGAAAAACTGTTTTTT.

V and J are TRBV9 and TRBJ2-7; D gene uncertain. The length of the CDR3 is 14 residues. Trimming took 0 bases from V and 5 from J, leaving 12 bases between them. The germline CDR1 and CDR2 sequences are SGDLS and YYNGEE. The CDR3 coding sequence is TGTGCCAGCAGCGTAGCCCCCGTCCTTCACGAGCAGTACTTC. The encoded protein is CASSVAPVLHEQYF.

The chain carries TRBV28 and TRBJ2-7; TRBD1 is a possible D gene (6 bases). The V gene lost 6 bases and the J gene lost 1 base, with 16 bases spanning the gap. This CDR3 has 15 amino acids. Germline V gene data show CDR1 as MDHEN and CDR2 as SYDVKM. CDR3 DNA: TGTGCCAGCAGCCCTCGAGGACAGCCTTCCTACGAGCAGTACTTC. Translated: CASSPRGQPSYEQYF.

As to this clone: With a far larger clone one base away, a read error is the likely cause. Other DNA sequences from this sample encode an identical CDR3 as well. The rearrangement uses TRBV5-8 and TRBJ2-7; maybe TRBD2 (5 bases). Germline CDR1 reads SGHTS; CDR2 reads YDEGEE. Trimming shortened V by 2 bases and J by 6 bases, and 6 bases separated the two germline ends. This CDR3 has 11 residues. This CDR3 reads CASSLGGEQYF. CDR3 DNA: TGTGCCAGCAGCTTAGGAGGCGAGCAGTACTTC. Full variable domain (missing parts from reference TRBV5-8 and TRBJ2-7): EAGVTQSPTHLIKTRGQQATLRCSPISGHTSVYWYQQALGLGLQFLLWYDEGEERNRGNFPPRFSGRQFPNYSSELNVNALELEDSALYLCASSLGGEQYFGPGTRLTVT.

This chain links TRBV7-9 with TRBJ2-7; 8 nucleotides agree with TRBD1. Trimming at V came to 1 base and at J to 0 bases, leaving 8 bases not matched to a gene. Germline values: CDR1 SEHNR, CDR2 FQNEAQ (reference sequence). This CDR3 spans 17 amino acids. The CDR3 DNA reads TGTGCCAGCAGCTTAGGTCGCGAGACAGGGGCCTCCTACGAGCAGTACTTC. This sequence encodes CASSLGRETGASYEQYF.